The 6 T cell receptor beta chains presented below share a single source sample, sequenced in a study of blood T cell repertoires in COVID-19. Here immunoSEQ multiplex PCR was the method, and the copy in TCRdb shows in-frame clones only, minus some. Among approximately 89,000 clones, 80% were seen once, and the ten largest hold about 20%. Sequenced: peripheral blood. The receptor source for this set is a human donor in a cohort sampled during active COVID-19.

The chain is built from TRBV18 and TRBJ2-7; 10 bases map to TRBD2. CDR1 is KGHSH and CDR2 is LQKENI in the germline V gene. The V gene end was trimmed by 6 bases and the J gene end by 3 bases; junction bases not matched to a gene: 8. The CDR3 consists of 15 residues. In DNA form, the CDR3 reads TGTGCCAGCTCTCCCGGGGTAGCGGGGGGCTACGAGCAGTACTTC. Protein: CASSPGVAGGYEQYF.

The chain has TRBV27 and TRBJ1-4; 10 positions match TRBD1. Per germline, CDR1 MNHEY and CDR2 SMNVEV (reference sequence). The J segment lost 7 bases and the V segment lost 0 bases, leaving 5 bases of the junction unmatched. This CDR3 spans 16 amino acids. Here the CDR3 reads CASSLSGQGRSEKLFF. The CDR3 DNA sequence: TGTGCCAGCAGTTTATCGGGACAGGGGAGGAGTGAAAAACTGTTTTTT.

V gene TRBV19 combines with J gene TRBJ2-5; 10 bases fit TRBD2. The CDR3 length is 16 residues. Trimming removed 3 bases from V and 2 bases from J; junction bases left unmatched: 6. Germline V gene data show CDR1 as LNHDA and CDR2 as SQIVND (reference sequence). CDR3: CASSMRPSGRQETQYF. CDR3 bases: TGTGCCAGTAGTATGCGTCCTAGCGGGAGACAAGAGACCCAGTACTTC.

For the CDR3, the DNA is TGTGCCAGCAGTAGCCGACAGGTGGATGGCTACACCTTC. It yields the protein CASSSRQVDGYTF. V and J are TRBV6-6 and TRBJ1-2, with D perhaps matching TRBD1 (6 bases). This CDR3 is 13 amino acids long. Germline-derived CDR1 and CDR2 are MNHNY and SVGAGI (reference sequence). Trimming removed 5 bases at V and 6 bases at J, with 13 bases between.

This clone appeared a single time. The V and J genes are TRBV28 and TRBJ2-7; D perhaps matches TRBD1 (6 bases). The ends were cut back, 4 bases at V and 6 bases at J, with 16 bases in the middle. The CDR3 has 14 amino acids. CDR1 and CDR2 from the germline V gene are MDHEN and SYDVKM. CDR3 coding DNA: TGTGCCAGCAGTTCTCCTGGTAGAGGGGGCGAGCAGTACTTC. It specifies CASSSPGRGGEQYF.

This clone appeared once. This sequence joins TRBV28 and TRBJ1-4, with D possibly TRBD1 on 5 matching bases. The CDR3 is 15 amino acids. Between the trimmed V and J ends, which lost 4 bases and 5 bases, there was a span of 14 bases. Germline V gene data show CDR1 as MDHEN and CDR2 as SYDVKM. DNA for the CDR3: TGTGCCAGCAGTTACCTCGGGGCGGGGAATGAAAAACTGTTTTTT. It yields the protein CASSYLGAGNEKLFF.